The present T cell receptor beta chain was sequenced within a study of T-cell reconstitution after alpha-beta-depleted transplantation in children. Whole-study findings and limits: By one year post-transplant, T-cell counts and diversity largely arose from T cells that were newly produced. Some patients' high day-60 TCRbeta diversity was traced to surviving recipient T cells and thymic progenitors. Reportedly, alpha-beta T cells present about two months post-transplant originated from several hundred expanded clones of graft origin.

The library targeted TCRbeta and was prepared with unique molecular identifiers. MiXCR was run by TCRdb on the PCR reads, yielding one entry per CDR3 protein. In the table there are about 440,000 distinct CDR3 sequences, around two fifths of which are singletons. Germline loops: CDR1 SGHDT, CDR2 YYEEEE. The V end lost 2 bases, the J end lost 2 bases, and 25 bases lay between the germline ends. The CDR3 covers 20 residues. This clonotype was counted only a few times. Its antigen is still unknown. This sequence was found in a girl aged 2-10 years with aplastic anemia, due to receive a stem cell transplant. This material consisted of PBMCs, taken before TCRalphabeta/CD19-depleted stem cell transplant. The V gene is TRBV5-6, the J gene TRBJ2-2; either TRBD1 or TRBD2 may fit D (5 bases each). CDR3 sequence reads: CASSFGDPGRSWGNTGELFF. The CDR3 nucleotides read TGTGCCAGCAGCTTTGGGGATCCGGGACGCTCTTGGGGTAACACCGGGGAGCTGTTTTTT.